The rows below give T cell receptor beta chains drawn from one sample of a study of T cells in narcolepsy. Only in-frame clones appear in the TCRdb table, and some are missing; sequencing was by immunoSEQ multiplex PCR. The data contain around 35,000 clones, more than 75% of them singletons. What was sequenced was CD45RA- memory CD4+ T cells from PBMCs. The receptor source for this set is a human donor with narcolepsy. CDR3s include the opening cysteine and the closing phenylalanine or tryptophan. The D gene is left open where the match is weak. Expanded clones get a size class; other rows say once, few or many, or leave the size out.

once TRBJ1-6 13 TRBV6-1 - CAYSMAYNSPLHF TGTGCCTACTCGATGGCCTATAATTCACCCCTCCACTTT
- TRBJ2-6 18 TRBV7-3 TRBD1 CASSQGAGGGSGANVLTF TGTGCCAGCAGCCAAGGGGCAGGGGGCGGCTCTGGGGCCAACGTCCTGACTTTC
once TRBJ2-2 15 TRBV7-2 - CASSLQDRFTGELFF TGTGCCAGCAGCTTACAGGACAGATTCACCGGGGAGCTGTTTTTT
- TRBJ2-7 12 TRBV19 - CASSRSQGEQYF TGTGCCAGTAGTCGTTCCCAGGGGGAGCAGTACTTC
- TRBJ2-2 16 TRBV7-3 TRBD2 CASSRGEGRSPGELFF TGTGCCAGCAGCCGGGGGGAAGGGAGAAGCCCCGGGGAGCTGTTTTTT
- TRBJ2-7 11 TRBV13 - CASSSHYEQYF TGTGCCAGCAGCTCACACTACGAGCAGTACTTC
- TRBJ1-5 15 TRBV5-1 - CASSWGPSGDQPQHF TGCGCCAGCAGCTGGGGACCGTCGGGGGATCAGCCCCAGCATTTT
- TRBJ2-1 15 TRBV6-5 - CASSRRVTGLGEQFF TGTGCCAGCAGCCGGAGGGTGACAGGCCTGGGTGAGCAGTTCTTC
few TRBJ1-2 15 TRBV4-3 TRBD1 CASSHLDRGLSGYTF TGCGCCAGCAGTCATTTGGACAGGGGACTAAGTGGCTACACCTTC
- TRBJ1-3 14 TRBV7-6 - CASSARYSGNTIYF TGTGCCAGCAGCGCCAGGTACTCTGGAAACACCATATATTTT
- TRBJ2-2 14 TRBV30 - CAWSGLANTGELFF TGTGCCTGGAGTGGACTAGCGAACACCGGGGAGCTGTTTTTT
- TRBJ2-5 14 TRBV5-1 TRBD2 CASSSGTRGVTQYF TGCGCCAGCAGCTCCGGGACTAGAGGGGTGACCCAGTACTTC
- TRBJ1-6 15 TRBV5-4 TRBD1 CASSLGQGVRSPLHF TGTGCCAGCAGCCTAGGACAGGGAGTACGGTCACCCCTCCACTTT
- TRBJ1-1 15 TRBV5-6 - CASSLEGGLNTEAFF TGTGCCAGCAGCTTGGAGGGGGGCCTTAACACTGAAGCTTTCTTT
once TRBJ2-5 16 TRBV29-1 - CSVVHWGREAVETQYF TGCAGCGTTGTTCATTGGGGCAGGGAGGCTGTGGAGACCCAGTACTTC
- TRBJ2-3 13 TRBV30 - CAYNRESTDTQYF TGTGCCTATAACAGGGAAAGCACAGATACGCAGTATTTT